This T cell receptor (beta chain) was recovered during a study of low-dose radiotherapy and immunotherapy resistance in tumors. Study information: Every two weeks, cyclophosphamide 200 mg/m2 was infused one day before radiation plus immunotherapy. Oral aspirin 300 mg was taken by patients daily for four cycles from cycle 1 day 1.

CDR3 length equals 14 residues. Trimming removed 6 bases from V and 3 bases from J; junction bases left unmatched: 5. Germline assignment: CDR1 SGHRS and CDR2 YFSETQ. Gene-specific TRAV and TRBV primers were used for first-strand cDNA, covering alpha and beta chains. Over roughly 18 PCR cycles, TCRs were amplified from a constant-region primer and V-primer adapter. A single record per CDR3 protein comes from TCRdb applying MiXCR to the reads. The sample shows 40,000 or so distinct CDR3 sequences, roughly 31% of them seen only once. Time point meaning: before trial treatment. The study gave donors nivolumab, ipilimumab, aspirin, low-dose cyclophosphamide and low-dose radiotherapy. Eligibility was restricted to patients presenting with advanced solid tumors that lacked tumor-infiltrating lymphocytes.

The clonotype was recovered from a male donor with gallbladder cancer. The V and J genes are TRBV5-1 and TRBJ1-4, with TRBD1 matching over 7 bases. Sequencing was performed on PBMCs, taken before treatment. CDR3 protein: CASTQGGANEKLFF. The CDR3 nucleotides read TGCGCCAGCACCCAGGGGGGGGCTAATGAAAAACTGTTTTTT.